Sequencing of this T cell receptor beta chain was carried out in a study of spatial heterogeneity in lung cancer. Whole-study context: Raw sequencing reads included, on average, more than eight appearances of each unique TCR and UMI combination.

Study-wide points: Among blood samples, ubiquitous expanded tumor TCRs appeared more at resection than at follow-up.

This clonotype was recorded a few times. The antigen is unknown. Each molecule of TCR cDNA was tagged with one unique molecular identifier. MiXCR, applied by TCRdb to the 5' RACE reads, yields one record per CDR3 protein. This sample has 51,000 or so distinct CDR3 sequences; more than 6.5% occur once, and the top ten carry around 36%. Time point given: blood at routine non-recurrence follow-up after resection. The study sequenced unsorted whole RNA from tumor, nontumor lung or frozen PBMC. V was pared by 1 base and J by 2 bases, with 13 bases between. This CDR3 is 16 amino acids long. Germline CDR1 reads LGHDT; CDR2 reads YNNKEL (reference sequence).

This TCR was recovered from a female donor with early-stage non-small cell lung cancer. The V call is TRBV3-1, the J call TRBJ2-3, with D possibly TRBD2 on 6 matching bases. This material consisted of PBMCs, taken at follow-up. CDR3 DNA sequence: TGTGCCAGCAGCCAAGTCCGGGACTGGGTCACAGATACGCAGTATTTT. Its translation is CASSQVRDWVTDTQYF.